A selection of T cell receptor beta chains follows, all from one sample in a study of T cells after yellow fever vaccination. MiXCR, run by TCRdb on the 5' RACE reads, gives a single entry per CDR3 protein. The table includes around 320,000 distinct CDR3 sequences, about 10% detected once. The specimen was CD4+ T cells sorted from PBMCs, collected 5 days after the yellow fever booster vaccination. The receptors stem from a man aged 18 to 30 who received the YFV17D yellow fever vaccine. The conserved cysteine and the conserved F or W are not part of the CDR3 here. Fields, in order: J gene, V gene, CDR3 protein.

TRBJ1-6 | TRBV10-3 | AISEHPAERGNSPLH
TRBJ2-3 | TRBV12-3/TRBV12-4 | ASSYDLRAVTQY
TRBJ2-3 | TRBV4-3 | ASSQGPQGGTDTQY
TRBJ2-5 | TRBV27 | ATWTSGGETQY
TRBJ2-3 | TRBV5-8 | ASSSDVRTDTQY
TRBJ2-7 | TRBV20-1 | SAMSGNPYEQY
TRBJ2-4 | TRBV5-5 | ASSLTGPQSNIQY
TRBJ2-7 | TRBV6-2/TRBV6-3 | ASRSGGAQRY
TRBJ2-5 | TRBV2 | ASSEVTPQETQY
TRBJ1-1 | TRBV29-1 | SVEGRDRGTEAF
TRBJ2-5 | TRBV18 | ASSPPTDETQY
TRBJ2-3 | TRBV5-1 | ASSRTPQEADTQY
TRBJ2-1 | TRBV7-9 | ASSLVGGGLYNEQF
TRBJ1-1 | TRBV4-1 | ASFPAGTGDTEAF
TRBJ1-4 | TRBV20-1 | SARSNGWQEKLF
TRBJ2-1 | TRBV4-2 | ASSASGGPGSYNEQF
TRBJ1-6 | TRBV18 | ASSRSALNSPLH
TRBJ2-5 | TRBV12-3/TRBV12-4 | ASSHPRSEQETQY
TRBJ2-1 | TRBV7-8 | ASSLGAGAPLNEQF
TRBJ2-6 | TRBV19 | ASSEQGTRGANVLT
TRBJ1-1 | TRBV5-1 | ASSRGQPNTEAF
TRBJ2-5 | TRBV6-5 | ASSYRGTYQETQY
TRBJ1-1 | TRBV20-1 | SARDRIMNTEAF
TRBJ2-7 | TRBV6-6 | ASNPGRDEQY
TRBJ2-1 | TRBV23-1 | ASSPNRGVVPYNEQF
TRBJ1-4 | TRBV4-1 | ASSQVPAGWANEKLF
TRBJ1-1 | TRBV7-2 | ASSLADTGEAF
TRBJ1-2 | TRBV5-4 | ASSLASNRDSLSGYT
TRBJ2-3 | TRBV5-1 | ASSLVDPATQY
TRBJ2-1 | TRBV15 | ATKAGGPNEQF
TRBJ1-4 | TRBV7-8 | ASSPPGAGDAPNEKLF
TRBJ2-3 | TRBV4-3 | ASSQTLGDTQY
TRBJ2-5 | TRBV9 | ASSGSTLLQETQY
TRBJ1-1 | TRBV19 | ASQGMNTEAF
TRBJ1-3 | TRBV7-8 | ASSFNPSGNTIY
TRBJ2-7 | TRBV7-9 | ASSEGQGSYEQY
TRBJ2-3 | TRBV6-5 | ASSYFGSTDTQY
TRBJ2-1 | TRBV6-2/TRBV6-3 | ASSYHGLAGGPPEQF
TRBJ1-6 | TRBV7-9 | ASSLLIDWTPLH
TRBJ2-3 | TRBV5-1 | ASSQRLAGSDTQY
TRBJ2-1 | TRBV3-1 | ASSQGGAGGQF
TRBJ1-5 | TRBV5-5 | ASSLYIGQGRAQPQH
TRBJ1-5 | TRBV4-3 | ASSRDRGLGEPQH
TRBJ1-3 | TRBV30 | AGSGGTIY
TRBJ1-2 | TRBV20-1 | SASPIPDYGYT
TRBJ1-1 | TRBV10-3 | AISESRQGGAF
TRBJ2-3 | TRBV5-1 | ASSPGRPGPYGDTQY
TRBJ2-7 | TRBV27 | ASSPGGFKQY
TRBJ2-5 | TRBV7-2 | ASSTSGTSGGTQY
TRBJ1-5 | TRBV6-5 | ASSPDGRTDQPQH
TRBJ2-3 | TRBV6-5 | ASSYSSRGSTDTQY